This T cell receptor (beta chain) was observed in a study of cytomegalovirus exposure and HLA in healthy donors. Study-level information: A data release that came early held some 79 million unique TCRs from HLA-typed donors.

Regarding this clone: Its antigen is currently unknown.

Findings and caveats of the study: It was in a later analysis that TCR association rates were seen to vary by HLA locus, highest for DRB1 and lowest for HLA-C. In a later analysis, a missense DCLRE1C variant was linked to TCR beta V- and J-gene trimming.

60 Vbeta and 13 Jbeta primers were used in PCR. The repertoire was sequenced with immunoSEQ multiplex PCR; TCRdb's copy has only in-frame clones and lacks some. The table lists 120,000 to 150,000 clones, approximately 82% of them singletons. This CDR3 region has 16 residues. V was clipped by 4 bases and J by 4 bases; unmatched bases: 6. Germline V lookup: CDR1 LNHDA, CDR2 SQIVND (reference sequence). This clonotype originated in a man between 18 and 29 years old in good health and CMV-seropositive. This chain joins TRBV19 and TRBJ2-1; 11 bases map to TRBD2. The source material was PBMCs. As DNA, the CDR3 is TGTGCCAGTAGTACCACGACTAGCGGGATATACAATGAGCAGTTCTTC. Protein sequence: CASSTTTSGIYNEQFF. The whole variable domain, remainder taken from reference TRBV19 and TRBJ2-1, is DGGITQSPKYLFRKEGQNVTLSCEQNLNHDAMYWYRQDPGQGLRLIYYSQIVNDFQKGDIAEGYSVSREKKESFPLTVTSAQKNPTAFYLCASSTTTSGIYNEQFFGPGTRLTVL.